The 18 T cell receptor beta chains in this list originate from one sample, sequenced in a study of ipilimumab plus nivolumab after autologous stem cell transplantation. Assay used: immunoSEQ multiplex PCR; TCRdb lists only in-frame clones, some missing. This table holds 20,000 to 25,000 clones, 77% found once. Sequencing used PBMCs, obtained in a trial of ipilimumab plus nivolumab as post-transplant consolidation. Source of these receptors: a male donor with diffuse large B-cell lymphoma.

The genes are TRBV2 and TRBJ1-1; D is unclear. V was trimmed by 4 bases and J by 5 bases, leaving 17 bases between them. CDR3 length equals 15 residues. Germline V CDR1 and CDR2: SNHLY, FYNNEI. CDR3 sequence reads: CASSARRSGRTEAFF. CDR3 nucleotide sequence: TGTGCCAGCAGTGCGAGGAGGAGCGGAAGGACTGAAGCTTTCTTT.

The V call is TRBV6-5, the J call TRBJ1-1; D is undetermined. Per germline, CDR1 MNHEY and CDR2 SVGAGI. The CDR3 runs to 14 residues. Trimming shortened V by 2 bases and J by 1 base, and 8 bases separated the two germline ends. The CDR3 loop is CASSYVQSNTEAFF. The DNA of the CDR3 is TGTGCCAGCAGTTACGTACAGTCGAACACTGAAGCTTTCTTT.

This rearrangement joins TRBV4-1 to TRBJ2-7; D unresolved. The germline gives CDR1 MGHRA, CDR2 YSYEKL. The CDR3 extends over 13 amino acids. Between the trimmed V and J ends, which lost 1 base and 7 bases, there was a span of 11 bases. The CDR3 bases are TGCGCCAGCAGCCAAGGCATTTTGGTGGAGCAGTACTTC. It encodes CASSQGILVEQYF.

This chain links TRBV28 with TRBJ1-2; possible D gene TRBD1, 5 bases. V lost 7 bases and J lost 4, with 19 bases in between. The CDR3 loop spans 15 amino acids. Germline V lookup: CDR1 MDHEN, CDR2 SYDVKM. The CDR3 region is CASNTASGGSYGYTF. DNA for the CDR3: TGTGCCAGCAATACAGCGTCCGGGGGAAGCTATGGCTACACCTTC.

V usage is TRBV5-1 and J usage is TRBJ2-5; maybe TRBD1 (6 bases). V was clipped by 0 bases and J by 4 bases, with 16 bases between them. The CDR3 sequence is 16 residues long. Germline V gives CDR1 SGHRS, CDR2 YFSETQ. This CDR3 reads CASSLARDTPVETQYF. The DNA of the CDR3 is TGCGCCAGCAGCTTGGCCCGGGACACCCCTGTAGAGACCCAGTACTTC.

The chain has TRBV5-1 and TRBJ1-4; 7 bases agree with TRBD1. Per the germline V gene, CDR1 is SGHRS and CDR2 is YFSETQ. V shed 2 bases, J shed 5 bases, and the junction held 6 bases outside the gene matches. The CDR3 has 15 residues. The CDR3 is CASSLVGGHNEKLFF. The CDR3 nucleotides are TGCGCCAGCAGCTTAGTAGGGGGCCACAATGAAAAACTGTTTTTT.

This clone showed up just once. The gene calls are TRBV6-1 and TRBJ2-1; 7 bases are a match to TRBD2. CDR3 length: 11 amino acids. Germline CDR1 MNHNS, CDR2 SASEGT. V shed 10 bases, J shed 6 bases, and the junction held 3 bases outside the gene matches. The CDR3 is CAIGTTNEQFF. The DNA for the CDR3 is TGTGCCATCGGGACTACCAATGAGCAGTTCTTC.

V and J are TRBV5-1 and TRBJ1-1, with 7 bases that match TRBD1. The V gene's germline CDR1 is SGHRS and CDR2 YFSETQ. The CDR3 has 14 residues. The ends lost 0 bases at V and 2 bases at J; junction bases unmatched: 1. The CDR3 reads CASSLGDSNTEAFF. The CDR3 region has the DNA TGCGCCAGCAGCTTGGGGGACAGTAACACTGAAGCTTTCTTT.

There are a few counts of this clone. This chain uses TRBV6-5 with TRBJ1-4, with TRBD1 identical over 11 bases. The trim removed 2 bases at V and 10 bases at J, leaving 6 bases unmatched. This CDR3 has 15 amino acids. Germline V gene data show CDR1 as MNHEY and CDR2 as SVGAGI. CDR3 sequence reads: CASSYTGQGAGKLFF. The CDR3 DNA follows: TGTGCCAGCAGTTACACCGGACAGGGGGCAGGAAAACTGTTTTTT.

This chain uses TRBV19 with TRBJ1-1, with D possibly being TRBD1 (6 bases). This CDR3 is built from 16 residues. Trimming shortened V by 3 bases and J by 0 bases, and 14 bases separated the two germline ends. The germline V gene has CDR1 LNHDA and CDR2 SQIVND (reference sequence). The CDR3 loop reads CASSILGATMNTEAFF. The CDR3 nucleotides are TGTGCCAGTAGTATTTTGGGGGCGACGATGAACACTGAAGCTTTCTTT.

The chain employs TRBV6-5 and TRBJ1-1; no firm D call. Germline CDR1 reads MNHEY; CDR2 reads SVGAGI. There are 13 residues in the CDR3. V shed 2 bases and J shed 0 bases, with 4 bases lying between them. The CDR3 DNA reads as TGTGCCAGCAGTTACGTTGTGAACACTGAAGCTTTCTTT. Translated, it gives CASSYVVNTEAFF.

This chain joins TRBV13 and TRBJ2-6; TRBD2 matches 7 bases. Trimming at V came to 4 bases and at J to 2 bases, leaving 2 bases not matched to a gene. The CDR3 sequence is 15 residues long. The V gene's germline CDR1 is PRHDT and CDR2 FYEKMQ (reference sequence). CDR3 sequence: CASSWTSAGANVLTF. In DNA form, the CDR3 reads TGTGCCAGCAGCTGGACTAGTGCTGGGGCCAACGTCCTGACTTTC.

The rearrangement joins TRBV7-2 to TRBJ2-2; D is unclear. Germline assignment: CDR1 SGHTA and CDR2 FQGNSA. The CDR3 totals 15 residues. Trimming cost V 3 bases and J 3 bases, with 11 bases left between them. The CDR3 DNA reads as TGTGCCAGCAGCTTCCGAGGACCCGACACCGGGGAGCTGTTTTTT. Protein sequence: CASSFRGPDTGELFF. Together with reference TRBV7-2 and TRBJ2-2, the CDR3 gives the full variable domain: GAGVSQSPSNKVTEKGKDVELRCDPISGHTALYWYRQSLGQGLEFLIYFQGNSAPDKSGLPSDRFSAERTGGSVSTLTIQRTQQEDSAVYLCASSFRGPDTGELFFGEGSRLTVL.

The chain joins TRBV7-2 to TRBJ2-3, with 8 positions matching TRBD2. J lost 5 bases, V lost 5 bases, and 12 bases had no gene match. Germline-derived CDR1 and CDR2 are SGHTA and FQGNSA. CDR3 length: 16 residues. Here the CDR3 reads CASSPGGAGALDTQYF. DNA of the CDR3: TGTGCCAGCAGCCCCGGGGGAGCGGGGGCCCTAGATACGCAGTATTTT.

This clone came up once. The chain combines TRBV5-1 with TRBJ2-5; TRBD1 matches 10 bases. The DNA matches TRBJ2-7 better at its end, which makes the J call doubtful. CDR1 and CDR2 from the germline V gene are SGHRS and YFSETQ. The CDR3 consists of 15 residues. CDR3 protein: CASSPGGTGVYEQYF. The CDR3 DNA reads TGCGCCAGCAGCCCAGGAGGGACAGGGGTCTACGAGCAGTACTTC.

This clone is a singleton in its sample. The rearrangement links TRBV28 to TRBJ2-1; 8 nucleotides match TRBD2. Germline CDR1 and CDR2: MDHEN and SYDVKM. The junction had 1 base not matched to a gene; V was cut back by 2 bases and J by 4 bases. This CDR3 is built from 14 residues. In nucleotides, the CDR3 is TGTGCCAGCAGTTTAGGCGGGGGGTACAATGAGCAGTTCTTC. Translation: CASSLGGGYNEQFF.

The chain carries TRBV28 and TRBJ1-6, with 7 bases lining up with TRBD1. Looked up from germline, CDR1 is MDHEN and CDR2 is SYDVKM. The CDR3 runs 14 residues. Unmatched junction bases numbered 7, after V lost 7 bases and J lost 7 bases. The CDR3: CASISGTANSPLHF. The CDR3 nucleotides read TGTGCCAGCATTTCCGGGACAGCAAATTCACCCCTCCACTTT.

This rearrangement joins TRBV2 to TRBJ2-3; 12 bases align to TRBD1. The CDR3 covers 13 residues. CDR1 and CDR2 (germline): SNHLY, FYNNEI. J lost 9 bases, V lost 4 bases, and 2 bases had no gene match. CDR3 sequence: CASSGGTGGTQYF. The CDR3 nucleotides are TGTGCCAGCAGTGGCGGGACAGGGGGCACGCAGTATTTT.